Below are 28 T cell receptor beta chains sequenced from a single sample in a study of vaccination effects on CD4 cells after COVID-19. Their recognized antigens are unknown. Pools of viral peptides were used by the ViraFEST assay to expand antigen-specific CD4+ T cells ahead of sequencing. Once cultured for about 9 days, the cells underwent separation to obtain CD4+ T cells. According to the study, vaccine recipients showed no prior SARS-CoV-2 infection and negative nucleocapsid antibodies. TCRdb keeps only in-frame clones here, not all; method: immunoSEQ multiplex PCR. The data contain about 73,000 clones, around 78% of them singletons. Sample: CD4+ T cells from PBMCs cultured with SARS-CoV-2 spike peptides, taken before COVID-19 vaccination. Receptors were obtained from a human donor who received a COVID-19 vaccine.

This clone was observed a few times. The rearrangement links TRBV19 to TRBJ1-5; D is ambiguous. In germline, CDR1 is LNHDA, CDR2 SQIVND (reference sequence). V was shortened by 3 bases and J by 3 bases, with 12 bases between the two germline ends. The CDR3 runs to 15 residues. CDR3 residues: CASSIWGDFNQPQHF. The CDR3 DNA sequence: TGTGCCAGTAGTATCTGGGGAGACTTCAATCAGCCCCAGCATTTT.

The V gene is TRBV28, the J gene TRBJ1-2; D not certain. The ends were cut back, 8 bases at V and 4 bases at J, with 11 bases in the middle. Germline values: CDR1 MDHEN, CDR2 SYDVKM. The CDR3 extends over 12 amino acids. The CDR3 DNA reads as TGTGCCAGCCGGGGAGACCCCTATGGCTACACCTTC. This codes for CASRGDPYGYTF.

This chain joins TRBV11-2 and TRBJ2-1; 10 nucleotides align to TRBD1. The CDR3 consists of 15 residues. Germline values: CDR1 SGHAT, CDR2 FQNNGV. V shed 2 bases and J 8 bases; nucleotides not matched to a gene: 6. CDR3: CASSLMGQGLHEQFF. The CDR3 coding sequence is TGTGCCAGCAGCTTAATGGGACAGGGGCTGCATGAGCAGTTCTTC.

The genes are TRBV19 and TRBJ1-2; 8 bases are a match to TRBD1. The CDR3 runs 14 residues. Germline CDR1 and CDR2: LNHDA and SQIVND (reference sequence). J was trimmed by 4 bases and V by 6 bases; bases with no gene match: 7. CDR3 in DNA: TGTGCCAGTAGGGGGACAGGATTTACCTATGGCTACACCTTC. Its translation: CASRGTGFTYGYTF.

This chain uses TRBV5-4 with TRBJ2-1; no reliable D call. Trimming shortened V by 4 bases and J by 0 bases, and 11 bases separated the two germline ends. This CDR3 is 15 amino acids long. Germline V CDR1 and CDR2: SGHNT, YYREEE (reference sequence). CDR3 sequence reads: CASSQKTTSYNEQFF. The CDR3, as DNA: TGTGCCAGCAGCCAAAAGACAACCTCCTACAATGAGCAGTTCTTC.

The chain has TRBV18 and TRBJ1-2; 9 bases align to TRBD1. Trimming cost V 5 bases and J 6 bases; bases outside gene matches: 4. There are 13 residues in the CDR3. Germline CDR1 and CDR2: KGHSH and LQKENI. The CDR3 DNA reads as TGTGCCAGCTCAACCCGGGACAGGGATGGCTACACCTTC. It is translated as CASSTRDRDGYTF. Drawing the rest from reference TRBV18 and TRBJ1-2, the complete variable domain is NAGVMQNPRHLVRRRGQEARLRCSPMKGHSHVYWYRQLPEEGLKFMVYLQKENIIDESGMPKERFSAEFPKEGPSILRIQQVVRGDSAAYFCASSTRDRDGYTFGSGTRLTVV.

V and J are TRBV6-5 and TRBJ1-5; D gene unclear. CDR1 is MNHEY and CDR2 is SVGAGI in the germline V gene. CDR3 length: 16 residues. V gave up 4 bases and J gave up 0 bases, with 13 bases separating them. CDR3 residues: CASSSHLPYSNQPQHF. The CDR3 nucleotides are TGTGCCAGCAGTTCCCACTTACCATATAGCAATCAGCCCCAGCATTTT.

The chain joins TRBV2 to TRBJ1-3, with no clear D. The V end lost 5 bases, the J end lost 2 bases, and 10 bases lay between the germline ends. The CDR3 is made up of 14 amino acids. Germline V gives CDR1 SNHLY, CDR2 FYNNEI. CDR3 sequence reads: CASSLNSPGNTIYF. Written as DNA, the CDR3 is TGTGCCAGCAGTTTGAACAGCCCTGGAAACACCATATATTTT.

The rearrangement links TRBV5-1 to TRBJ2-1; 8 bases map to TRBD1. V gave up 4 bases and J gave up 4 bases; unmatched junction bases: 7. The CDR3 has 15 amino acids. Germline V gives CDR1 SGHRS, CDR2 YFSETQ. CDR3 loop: CASSPTGDIYNEQFF. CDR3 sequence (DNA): TGCGCCAGCAGCCCGACAGGGGACATATACAATGAGCAGTTCTTC. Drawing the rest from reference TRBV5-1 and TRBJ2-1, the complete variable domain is KAGVTQTPRYLIKTRGQQVTLSCSPISGHRSVSWYQQTPGQGLQFLFEYFSETQRNKGNFPGRFSGRQFSNSRSEMNVSTLELGDSALYLCASSPTGDIYNEQFFGPGTRLTVL.

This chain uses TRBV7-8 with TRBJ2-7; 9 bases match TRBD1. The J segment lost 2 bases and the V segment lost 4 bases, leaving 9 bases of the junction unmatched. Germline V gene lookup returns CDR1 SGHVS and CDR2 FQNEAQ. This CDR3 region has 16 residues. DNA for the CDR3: TGTGCCAGCAGCTCATGGGGACAGGGTCGCACCTACGAGCAGTACGTC. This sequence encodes CASSSWGQGRTYEQYV.

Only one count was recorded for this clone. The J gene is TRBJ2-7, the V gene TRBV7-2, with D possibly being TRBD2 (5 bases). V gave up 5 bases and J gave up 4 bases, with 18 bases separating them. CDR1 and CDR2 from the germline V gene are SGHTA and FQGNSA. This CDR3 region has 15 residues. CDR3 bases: TGTGCCAGCAGCCCGGCGTCGGGGAACCATTACGAGCAGTACGTC. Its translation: CASSPASGNHYEQYV.

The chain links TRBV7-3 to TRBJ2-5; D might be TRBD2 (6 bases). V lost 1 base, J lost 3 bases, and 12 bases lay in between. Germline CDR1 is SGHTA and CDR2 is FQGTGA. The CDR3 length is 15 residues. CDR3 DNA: TGTGCCAGCAGCTTAATGGGAGGAAGCAAAGAGACCCAGTACTTC. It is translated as CASSLMGGSKETQYF.

CDR3 nucleotides: TGTGCCAGCAGTAAGGACGGGGACTATGGCTACACCTTC. Its translation is CASSKDGDYGYTF. This chain links TRBV6-2 or TRBV6-3 with TRBJ1-2; D is unclear. The CDR3 is 13 amino acids. V was cut by 5 bases and J by 3 bases, with 10 bases left in between. The V gene's germline CDR1 is MNHEY and CDR2 SVGEGT.

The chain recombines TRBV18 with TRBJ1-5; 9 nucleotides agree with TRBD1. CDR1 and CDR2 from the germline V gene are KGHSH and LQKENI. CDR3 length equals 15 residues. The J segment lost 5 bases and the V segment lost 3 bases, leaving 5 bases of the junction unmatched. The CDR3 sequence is CASSPGQGSYQPQHF. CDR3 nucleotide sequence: TGTGCCAGCTCACCGGGACAGGGATCCTATCAGCCCCAGCATTTT.

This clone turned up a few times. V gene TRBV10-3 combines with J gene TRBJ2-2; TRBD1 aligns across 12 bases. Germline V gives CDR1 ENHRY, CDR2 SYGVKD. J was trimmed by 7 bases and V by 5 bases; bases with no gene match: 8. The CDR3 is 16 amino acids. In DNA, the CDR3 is TGTGCCATCAGTCTCGGGACAGGGGGCAGTGGCGGGGAGCTGTTTTTT. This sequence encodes CAISLGTGGSGGELFF.

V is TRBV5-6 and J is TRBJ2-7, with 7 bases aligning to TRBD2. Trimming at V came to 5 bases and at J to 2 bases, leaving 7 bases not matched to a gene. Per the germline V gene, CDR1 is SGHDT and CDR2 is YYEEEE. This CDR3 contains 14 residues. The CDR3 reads CASRGTGRTYEQYV. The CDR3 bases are TGTGCCAGCAGGGGAACCGGGAGGACCTACGAGCAGTACGTC.

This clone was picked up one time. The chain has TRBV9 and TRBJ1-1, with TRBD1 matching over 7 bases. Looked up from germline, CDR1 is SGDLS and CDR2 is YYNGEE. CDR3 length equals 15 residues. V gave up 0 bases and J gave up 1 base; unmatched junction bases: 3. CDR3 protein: CASSVEDRANTEAFF. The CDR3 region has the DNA TGTGCCAGCAGCGTAGAAGACAGGGCGAACACTGAAGCTTTCTTT.

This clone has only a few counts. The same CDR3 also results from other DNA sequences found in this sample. The CDR3 nucleotides read TGCGCCAGCAGCCAGGGACAGGGAGATGGCTACACCTTC. Its translation: CASSQGQGDGYTF. The gene calls are TRBV5-1 and TRBJ1-2, with TRBD1 matching over 9 bases. CDR1 and CDR2 from the germline V gene are SGHRS and YFSETQ. After removal of 4 bases from V and 6 bases from J, the junction contained 4 bases not matched to a gene. The CDR3 runs to 13 residues.

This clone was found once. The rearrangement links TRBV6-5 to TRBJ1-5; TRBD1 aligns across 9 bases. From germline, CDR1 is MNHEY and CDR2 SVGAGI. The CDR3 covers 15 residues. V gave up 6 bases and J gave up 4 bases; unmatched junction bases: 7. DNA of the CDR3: TGTGCCAGCAGCCCCTCAGGGACAGGGAATCAGCCCCAGCATTTT. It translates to CASSPSGTGNQPQHF.

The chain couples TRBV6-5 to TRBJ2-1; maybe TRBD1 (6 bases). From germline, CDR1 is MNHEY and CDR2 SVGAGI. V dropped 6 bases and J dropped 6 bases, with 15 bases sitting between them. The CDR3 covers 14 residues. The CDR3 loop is CASSQQGRGNEQFF. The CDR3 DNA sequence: TGTGCCAGCAGCCAACAGGGTCGGGGCAATGAGCAGTTCTTC.

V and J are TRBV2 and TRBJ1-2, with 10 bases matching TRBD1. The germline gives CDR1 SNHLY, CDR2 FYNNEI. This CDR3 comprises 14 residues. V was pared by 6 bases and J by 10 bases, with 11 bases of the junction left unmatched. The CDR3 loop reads CASSRAGTGVDYTF. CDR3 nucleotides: TGTGCCAGCAGCCGGGCCGGGACAGGGGTGGACTACACCTTC.

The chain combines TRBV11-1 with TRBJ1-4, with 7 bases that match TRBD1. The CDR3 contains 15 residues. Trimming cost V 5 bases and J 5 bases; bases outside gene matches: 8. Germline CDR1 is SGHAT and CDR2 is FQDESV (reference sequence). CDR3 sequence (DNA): TGTGCCAGCAGCCCACGTCGGGGACAGAATGAAAAACTGTTTTTT. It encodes CASSPRRGQNEKLFF.

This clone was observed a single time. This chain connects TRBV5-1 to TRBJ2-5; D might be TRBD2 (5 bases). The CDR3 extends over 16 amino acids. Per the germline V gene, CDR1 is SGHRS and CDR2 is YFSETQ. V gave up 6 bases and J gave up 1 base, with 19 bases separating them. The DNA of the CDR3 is TGCGCCAGCACCCCCGGGATAGGGCCGGGCCAAGAGACCCAGTACTTC. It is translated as CASTPGIGPGQETQYF.

This CDR3 is CATSDFRQGYNEQFF. In DNA, the CDR3 is TGTGCCACCAGTGATTTCCGACAGGGTTACAATGAGCAGTTCTTC. The chain combines TRBV24-1 with TRBJ2-1, with TRBD1 matching over 7 bases. V gave up 1 base and J gave up 4 bases; unmatched junction bases: 3. Germline V gene sequence: CDR1 KGHDR, CDR2 SFDVKD. CDR3 size: 15 residues.

The CDR3 coding sequence is TGTGCCAGCTCACCAGGGGCAGCCAAAGAGACCCAGTACTTC. Amino acid sequence: CASSPGAAKETQYF. The rearrangement links TRBV18 to TRBJ2-5, with D tentatively TRBD1 (5 bases). This CDR3 is built from 14 residues. V lost 2 bases to trimming and J lost 3 bases, with 10 bases between them. Germline V gives CDR1 KGHSH, CDR2 LQKENI.

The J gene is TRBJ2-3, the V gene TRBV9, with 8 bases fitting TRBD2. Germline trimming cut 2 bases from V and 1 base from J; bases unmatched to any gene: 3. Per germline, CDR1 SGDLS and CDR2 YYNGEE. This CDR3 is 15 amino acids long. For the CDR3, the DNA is TGTGCCAGCAGCGTGGATAGCGGGGGCACAGATACGCAGTATTTT. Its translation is CASSVDSGGTDTQYF.

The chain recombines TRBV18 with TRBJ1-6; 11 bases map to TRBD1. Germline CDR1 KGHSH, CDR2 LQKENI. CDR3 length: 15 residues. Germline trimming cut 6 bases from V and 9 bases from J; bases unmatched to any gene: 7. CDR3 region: CASSERTGGSSPLHF. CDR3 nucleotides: TGTGCCAGCTCGGAAAGGACAGGGGGCAGTTCACCCCTCCACTTT.

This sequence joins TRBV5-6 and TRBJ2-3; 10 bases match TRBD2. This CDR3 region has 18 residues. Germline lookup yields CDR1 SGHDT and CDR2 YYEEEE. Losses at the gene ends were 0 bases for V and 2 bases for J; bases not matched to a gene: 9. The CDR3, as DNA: TGTGCCAGCAGCTTGGACTATATGCTAGCGGGGGCCACAGATACGCAGTATTTT. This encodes CASSLDYMLAGATDTQYF.